The present T cell receptor (beta chain) was sequenced within a study of blood T cell repertoires in COVID-19. Study-level background: Samples of COVID-19 (acute and convalescent) were obtained from the United States, Italy and Spain.

Germline V gene lookup returns CDR1 ENHRY and CDR2 SYGVKD. CDR3 length: 14 amino acids. J lost 5 bases, V lost 6 bases, and 7 bases had no gene match. This clone was observed a single time. Libraries were prepared by immunoSEQ multiplex PCR; TCRdb keeps only in-frame clonotypes and omits some of them. The repertoire holds about 89,000 clones, around 88% seen once, with under 0.6% in the top ten. This TCR derives from a man in his sixties with acute or convalescent COVID-19. The sample was peripheral blood. The V and J genes are TRBV10-3 and TRBJ2-7, with 10 bases matching TRBD1. The CDR3 loop is CAISQGQGIHEQYF. The CDR3 nucleotides read TGTGCCATCAGCCAGGGACAGGGGATCCACGAGCAGTACTTC.